Each of the 27 T cell receptor beta chains below was sequenced from the same sample in a study of T cell repertoires in cytomegalovirus infection. MiXCR, applied by TCRdb to the reads, yields one record per CDR3 protein. The sample records 450,000 to 550,000 distinct CDR3 sequences, about 39% being singletons. Their antigens are not known. This material consisted of cultured PBMCs, taken from culture after CMV antigen stimulation. All receptors come from a human donor in good health (CMV status not recorded). Some clones in this sample may be carry-over from other donors' samples.

This chain connects TRBV5-4 to TRBJ2-7, with D perhaps being TRBD1 or TRBD2 (5 bases each). V lost 0 bases, J lost 5 bases, and 12 bases lay in between. CDR1 is SGHNT and CDR2 is YYREEE in the germline V gene (reference sequence). The CDR3 spans 14 residues. CDR3 nucleotide sequence: TGTGCCAGCAGCTTGGGCAGGGTTAGCGACGAGCAGTACTTC. The encoded protein is CASSLGRVSDEQYF.

The chain combines TRBV7-4 with TRBJ1-3; TRBD1 aligns across 8 bases. Germline values: CDR1 SGHVT, CDR2 SQSDAQ. The CDR3 totals 16 residues. The J segment lost 4 bases and the V segment lost 5 bases, leaving 10 bases of the junction unmatched. CDR3 sequence reads: CASSAWTGREGNTIYF. As DNA, the CDR3 is TGTGCCAGCAGCGCCTGGACAGGGAGGGAGGGAAACACCATATATTTT.

This clonotype occurred a few times. The chain couples TRBV7-2 to TRBJ1-1; 7 bases align to TRBD1. CDR1 is SGHTA, CDR2 FQGNSA, per germline. The CDR3 spans 13 residues. The junction had 11 bases not matched to a gene; V was cut back by 5 bases and J by 11 bases. CDR3 bases: TGTGCCAGCAGCCCCTACCCTACAGGGGAGGCTTTCTTT. This gives the protein CASSPYPTGEAFF.

The chain has TRBV5-4 and TRBJ1-1; the D gene is possibly TRBD1 (5 bases). CDR3 length equals 15 residues. Germline loops: CDR1 SGHNT, CDR2 YYREEE (reference sequence). V was trimmed by 0 bases and J by 1 base, leaving 10 bases between them. The CDR3 protein is CASSLDRGPNTEAFF. The CDR3 DNA is TGTGCCAGCAGCTTGGATCGGGGCCCGAACACTGAAGCTTTCTTT.

The V gene is TRBV19, the J gene TRBJ1-3, with a tentative D call TRBD1 (5 bases). Germline V gene lookup returns CDR1 LNHDA and CDR2 SQIVND (reference sequence). The CDR3 is 15 amino acids. Trimming stripped 10 bases from V and 0 bases from J, with 16 bases between. CDR3 in amino acids: CATSPGINSGNTIYF. Written as DNA, the CDR3 is TGTGCCACCAGCCCAGGGATCAACTCTGGAAACACCATATATTTT.

The genes are TRBV12-3 or TRBV12-4 and TRBJ1-5; 8 bases match TRBD1. J was trimmed by 6 bases and V by 0 bases; bases with no gene match: 4. This CDR3 comprises 15 residues. The chain's CDR3 is CASSLAQGVRQPQHF. The CDR3 DNA sequence: TGTGCCAGCAGTTTAGCACAGGGGGTACGTCAGCCCCAGCATTTT.

The chain carries TRBV7-2 and TRBJ2-3; 8 nucleotides agree with TRBD2. Germline V gene data show CDR1 as SGHTA and CDR2 as FQGNSA. The V segment lost 1 base and the J segment 14 bases; nucleotides outside the gene matches: 8. This CDR3 region has 13 residues. Here the CDR3 reads CASSLGAGDRTYF. The CDR3 DNA reads as TGTGCCAGCAGCTTAGGAGCGGGAGACAGGACGTATTTT.

The chain combines TRBV27 with TRBJ2-3; TRBD1 matches at 8 bases. In germline, CDR1 is MNHEY, CDR2 SMNVEV (reference sequence). This CDR3 has 14 residues. V lost 8 bases to trimming and J lost 2 bases; unmatched junction nucleotides: 6. CDR3 in amino acids: CASGGQVNTDTQYF. DNA of the CDR3: TGTGCCAGCGGGGGACAGGTTAACACAGATACGCAGTATTTT.

Concerning this clonotype itself: A junction boundary mismatches the germline segment, possibly from a read error. This chain connects TRBV7-8 to TRBJ1-6, with TRBD1 identical over 10 bases. This CDR3 has 15 amino acids. Germline lookup yields CDR1 SGHVS and CDR2 FQNEAQ. CDR3 region: CASSPPGTGDSPPHF. CDR3 nucleotides: TGTGCCAGCAGCCCTCCCGGGACAGGGGATTCACCCCCCCACTTT.

As concerns this clonotype: The CDR3 carries no conserved terminal phenylalanine or tryptophan, so it likely arises from a read error. The CDR3 bases are TGTGCCAGCAGCTTAGCCGGCCGACAGGGCTTCTATGGCTACACCTCC. This translates into CASSLAGRQGFYGYTS. This chain links TRBV11-2 with TRBJ1-2; TRBD1 agrees at 7 bases. J gave up 4 bases and V 1 base, and 9 bases lay outside the gene matches. The germline CDR1 and CDR2 sequences are SGHAT and FQNNGV. The CDR3 is 16 amino acids.

The CDR3 region is CASMSPNQPQHF. CDR3 nucleotides: TGTGCCAGTATGAGCCCCAATCAGCCCCAGCATTTT. J is TRBJ1-5 and V is TRBV6-1; the D is unclear. The length of the CDR3 is 12 residues. The V gene lost 9 bases and the J gene lost 3 bases, with 9 bases spanning the gap. CDR1 MNHNS and CDR2 SASEGT come from the germline V gene.

The chain employs TRBV12-3 or TRBV12-4 and TRBJ1-3; D is unresolved. Trimming removed 7 bases at V and 2 bases at J, with 12 bases between. This CDR3 is 14 amino acids long. CDR3 coding DNA: TGTGCCAGCACCACCCGGCGGGCTGGAAACACCATATATTTT. Its protein is CASTTRRAGNTIYF.

This clonotype has just a few counts. V gene TRBV4-1 combines with J gene TRBJ2-7; TRBD2 might be the D (7 bases). Germline V gene data show CDR1 as MGHRA and CDR2 as YSYEKL. V shed 1 base and J shed 5 bases, with 18 bases lying between them. This CDR3 has 16 residues. The CDR3 is CASSQGGRGGSNEQYF. DNA of the CDR3: TGCGCCAGCAGCCAAGGGGGCAGGGGAGGGTCGAACGAGCAGTACTTC.

This sequence joins TRBV6-1 and TRBJ2-3, with TRBD1 as a possible D gene (6 bases). V dropped 7 bases and J dropped 4 bases, with 15 bases sitting between them. CDR1 and CDR2 from the germline V gene are MNHNS and SASEGT. CDR3 length equals 14 residues. CDR3 protein: CASILTGGADTQYF. In nucleotides, the CDR3 is TGTGCCAGCATATTGACAGGAGGCGCAGATACGCAGTATTTT.

This chain connects TRBV6-2 or TRBV6-3 to TRBJ2-7; D is perhaps TRBD1 (6 bases). The germline V gene encodes CDR1 MNHEY and CDR2 SVGEGT. V was clipped by 7 bases and J by 3 bases, with 13 bases between them. CDR3 size: 13 residues. CDR3 in amino acids: CASKRTADYEQYF. In nucleotides, the CDR3 is TGTGCCAGCAAACGGACAGCCGACTACGAGCAGTACTTC.

This clonotype was detected only once. It may be a read error: a sequence one base away is much more abundant. This chain connects TRBV7-2 to TRBJ2-3; D remains unclear. The germline V gene has CDR1 SGHTA and CDR2 FQGNSA. This CDR3 is built from 13 residues. Trimming removed 5 bases from V and 5 bases from J, with 11 bases in between. The CDR3, as DNA: TGTGCCAGCAGCATACGAGGTGGAGATACGCAGTATTTT. Protein: CASSIRGGDTQYF. Full variable domain (remainder filled in from reference TRBV7-2 and TRBJ2-3): GAGVSQSPSNKVTEKGKDVELRCDPISGHTALYWYRQSLGQGLEFLIYFQGNSAPDKSGLPSDRFSAERTGGSVSTLTIQRTQQEDSAVYLCASSIRGGDTQYFGPGTRLTVL.

The CDR3 DNA sequence: TGCAGTGCTCACTCCCGCGGGGGAGTAAGCACAGATACGCAGTATTTT. Amino acid sequence: CSAHSRGGVSTDTQYF. This chain joins TRBV20-1 and TRBJ2-3; 7 bases line up with TRBD2. The CDR3 loop spans 16 amino acids. The J segment lost 0 bases and the V segment lost 5 bases, leaving 11 bases of the junction unmatched. The germline gives CDR1 DFQATT, CDR2 SNEGSKA (reference sequence).

CDR3 DNA sequence: TGTGCCTGGAGACCAGCAGGGAGGTCCACTGAAGCTTTCTTT. As protein: CAWRPAGRSTEAFF. This chain uses TRBV30 with TRBJ1-1; possible D gene TRBD1, 5 bases. The ends were cut back, 3 bases at V and 4 bases at J, with 15 bases in the middle. The CDR3 is 14 residues long. CDR1 and CDR2 (germline): GTSNPN, SVGIG (reference sequence).

This chain uses TRBV20-1 with TRBJ2-5; either TRBD1 or TRBD2 may supply D (5 bases each). The V end lost 1 base, the J end lost 1 base, and 13 bases lay between the germline ends. Germline CDR1 is DFQATT and CDR2 is SNEGSKA (reference sequence). The CDR3 totals 15 residues. The chain's CDR3 is CSARGGGTLQETQYF. The CDR3 DNA sequence: TGCAGTGCTAGAGGTGGGGGAACTCTCCAAGAGACCCAGTACTTC.

The V call is TRBV4-1, the J call TRBJ2-5, with a weak D call TRBD1 (7 bases). The CDR3 contains 18 residues. From germline, CDR1 is MGHRA and CDR2 YSYEKL. Trimming shortened V by 3 bases and J by 5 bases, and 25 bases separated the two germline ends. CDR3: CASSQRGDRYPAGETQYF. The CDR3 DNA follows: TGCGCCAGCAGCCAGAGGGGGGACAGATACCCTGCAGGGGAGACCCAGTACTTC.

With regard to this clonotype: This may be a read error: a much more frequent sequence differs by one nucleotide. This sequence joins TRBV7-2 and TRBJ2-3, with no clear D. The CDR3 runs 12 residues. Germline V CDR1 and CDR2: SGHTA, FQGNSA. The V end was cut by 4 bases, the J end by 2 bases, with 4 bases between. CDR3 sequence: CASSYATDTQYF. In nucleotides, the CDR3 is TGTGCCAGCAGCTATGCCACAGATACGCAGTATTTT. Together with reference TRBV7-2 and TRBJ2-3, the CDR3 gives the full variable domain: GAGVSQSPSNKVTEKGKDVELRCDPISGHTALYWYRQSLGQGLEFLIYFQGNSAPDKSGLPSDRFSAERTGGSVSTLTIQRTQQEDSAVYLCASSYATDTQYFGPGTRLTVL.

V usage is TRBV9 and J usage is TRBJ2-1; 8 nucleotides line up with TRBD2. Trimming took 5 bases from V and 3 from J; bases not matched to a gene: 10. Germline CDR1 reads SGDLS; CDR2 reads YYNGEE. This CDR3 spans 16 amino acids. CDR3 residues: CASSATSSGYYNEQFF. The CDR3 DNA reads as TGTGCCAGCAGTGCAACCTCTAGCGGGTACTACAATGAGCAGTTCTTC.

This clonotype was seen many times. The chain uses TRBV7-2 and TRBJ2-1; 12 bases are shared with TRBD2. The J segment lost 4 bases and the V segment lost 4 bases, leaving 2 bases of the junction unmatched. This CDR3 has 15 residues. Germline V gene data show CDR1 as SGHTA and CDR2 as FQGNSA. The CDR3 sequence is CASSSLAGGYNEQFF. CDR3 DNA: TGTGCCAGCAGCTCTCTAGCGGGGGGGTACAATGAGCAGTTCTTC.

This sequence joins TRBV12-3 or TRBV12-4 and TRBJ2-7; possible D gene TRBD2, 5 bases. The CDR3 loop spans 16 amino acids. V was trimmed by 9 bases and J by 3 bases, leaving 24 bases between them. Here the CDR3 reads CASHYGRGQAVYEQYF. Written as DNA, the CDR3 is TGTGCCAGTCATTATGGCAGAGGGCAGGCTGTCTACGAGCAGTACTTC.

V gene TRBV6-8 combines with J gene TRBJ2-4, with D tentatively TRBD1 (6 bases). From germline, CDR1 is MNHGY and CDR2 SAAAGT. Trimming cost V 6 bases and J 12 bases, with 24 bases left between them. The CDR3 runs 15 residues. In DNA form, the CDR3 reads TGTGCCAGCAGCCCCAGTCAGGGGTCCCGCTATGGTCAGTACTTC. Translated: CASSPSQGSRYGQYF.

This clonotype was detected only a few times. The chain carries TRBV29-1 and TRBJ2-2; tentatively, D is TRBD1 (6 bases). Trimming shortened V by 7 bases and J by 4 bases, and 13 bases separated the two germline ends. The CDR3 spans 13 residues. Germline V lookup: CDR1 SQVTM, CDR2 ANQGSEA. The CDR3 protein is CSGTGYGTGELFF. Here the CDR3 DNA reads TGCAGCGGAACAGGGTACGGCACCGGGGAGCTGTTTTTT.

The J gene is TRBJ2-1, the V gene TRBV7-2, with 10 nucleotides matching TRBD2. The ends lost 4 bases at V and 0 bases at J; junction bases unmatched: 3. CDR1 and CDR2 (germline): SGHTA, FQGNSA. CDR3 length equals 16 residues. The CDR3 is CASSWASGGSYNEQFF. DNA of the CDR3: TGTGCCAGCAGCTGGGCTAGCGGGGGCTCCTACAATGAGCAGTTCTTC. Looking up the rest from reference TRBV7-2 and TRBJ2-1 gives the full variable domain: GAGVSQSPSNKVTEKGKDVELRCDPISGHTALYWYRQSLGQGLEFLIYFQGNSAPDKSGLPSDRFSAERTGGSVSTLTIQRTQQEDSAVYLCASSWASGGSYNEQFFGPGTRLTVL.